These 4 T cell receptor beta chains were sequenced from one sample in a study of shared T cell receptors in the human thymus. The data were produced by immunoSEQ multiplex PCR, yet TCRdb's version contains in-frame clones alone and is incomplete. The sample includes hundreds of thousands of clones, 70% to 90% seen only once; the top ten take 0.0094%. The data also belong to a second study, concerning human thymus T cells.

Specimen: thymocytes. The receptors shown here come from a boy in the first two years of life with a congenital heart defect.

The genes are TRBV30 and TRBJ2-5; 7 nucleotides match TRBD2. CDR3 length: 17 residues. V dropped 1 base and J dropped 2; count of bases not matched to a gene: 13. Germline V CDR1 and CDR2: GTSNPN, SVGIG (reference sequence). CDR3 nucleotide sequence: TGTGCCTGGAGTGCATGGCTAGCGGTCGAACAACAAGAGACCCAGTACTTC. Its translation: CAWSAWLAVEQQETQYF.

This chain connects TRBV7-2 to TRBJ2-1; possibly TRBD2 for D (5 bases). Trimming removed 10 bases at V and 8 bases at J, with 33 bases between. The germline CDR1 and CDR2 sequences are SGHTA and FQGNSA. The CDR3 extends over 18 amino acids. In nucleotides, the CDR3 is TGTGCCACCAAACACCTATCGGACGGACCACCGGGGATCGATGAGCAGTTCTTC. It specifies CATKHLSDGPPGIDEQFF.

The V call is TRBV6-1, the J call TRBJ1-2, with TRBD1 matching 7 bases. CDR3 length: 14 amino acids. V trimming: 3 bases; J trimming: 4 bases; junction bases outside the gene matches: 5. Germline V gene data show CDR1 as MNHNS and CDR2 as SASEGT. CDR3: CASSDPDRVYGYTF. The CDR3 nucleotides are TGTGCCAGCAGTGACCCAGACAGGGTCTATGGCTACACCTTC.

The chain couples TRBV27 to TRBJ2-5; 7 bases fit TRBD2. Losses at the gene ends were 6 bases for V and 3 bases for J; bases not matched to a gene: 7. The CDR3 is 14 residues long. The germline V gene has CDR1 MNHEY and CDR2 SMNVEV (reference sequence). CDR3 region: CASRAAGEEETQYF. For the CDR3, the DNA is TGTGCCAGCAGAGCCGCGGGGGAGGAAGAGACCCAGTACTTC.